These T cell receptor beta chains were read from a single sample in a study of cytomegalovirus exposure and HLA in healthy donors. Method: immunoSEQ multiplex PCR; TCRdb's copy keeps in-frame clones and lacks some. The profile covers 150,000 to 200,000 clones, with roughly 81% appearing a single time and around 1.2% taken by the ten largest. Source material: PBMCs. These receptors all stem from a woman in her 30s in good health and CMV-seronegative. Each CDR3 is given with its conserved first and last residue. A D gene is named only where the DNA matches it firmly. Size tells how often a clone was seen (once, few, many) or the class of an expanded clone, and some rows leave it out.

CASSVEASGGVVDTQYF	TGTGCCAGCAGCGTAGAGGCTAGCGGGGGGGTCGTGGATACGCAGTATTTT	-	TRBV9	TRBD2	TRBJ2-3
CASSLVRAHEQFF	TGTGCCAGCAGCTTAGTGCGAGCTCATGAGCAGTTCTTC	-	TRBV7-7	-	TRBJ2-1
CASSAGFGGDEQFF	TGTGCCAGCAGCGCCGGTTTTGGCGGGGATGAGCAGTTCTTC	-	TRBV11-1	-	TRBJ2-1
CAWSGGLQETQYF	TGTGCCTGGAGTGGGGGGCTGCAAGAGACCCAGTACTTC	-	TRBV30	-	TRBJ2-5
CASSSLTGGLNNSPLHF	TGTGCCAGCAGCTCACTAACAGGGGGGTTAAATAATTCACCCCTCCACTTT	-	TRBV7-2	TRBD1	TRBJ1-6
CASSLPQKETQYF	TGCGCCAGCAGCTTGCCCCAGAAAGAGACCCAGTACTTC	-	TRBV5-1	-	TRBJ2-5
CASSRGRGNTIYF	TGTGCCAGCAGCAGGGGGAGAGGAAACACCATATATTTT	-	TRBV11-2	-	TRBJ1-3
CAWSKTGSGRYNEQFF	TGTGCCTGGAGTAAAACAGGGTCGGGAAGATACAATGAGCAGTTCTTC	-	TRBV30	-	TRBJ2-1
CASSLQGELTNEKLFF	TGTGCCAGCAGCTTGCAGGGGGAATTAACTAATGAAAAACTGTTTTTT	-	TRBV9	TRBD1	TRBJ1-4
CASGKGGSYEQYF	TGTGCCAGCGGAAAGGGCGGGTCCTACGAGCAGTACTTC	-	TRBV6-1	-	TRBJ2-7
CASSFRDRVRGEAFF	TGTGCCAGCAGTTTCCGGGACAGGGTTCGGGGTGAAGCTTTCTTT	-	TRBV13	TRBD1	TRBJ1-1
CASSRDSSSTDTQYF	TGTGCCAGCAGTCGCGACTCTTCTAGCACAGATACGCAGTATTTT	-	TRBV2	-	TRBJ2-3
CASRATSVNEQYF	TGTGCCAGCAGGGCGACTAGTGTGAACGAGCAGTACTTC	-	TRBV2	-	TRBJ2-7
CSATTGSGQYF	TGCAGTGCTACGACAGGGTCCGGGCAGTACTTC	-	TRBV20-1	TRBD1	TRBJ2-7
CSVEDPIAGGYEQYF	TGCAGCGTTGAAGATCCGATAGCAGGAGGCTACGAGCAGTACTTC	-	TRBV29-1	-	TRBJ2-7
CASSPYLETQYF	TGTGCCAGCAGCCCGTATCTGGAGACCCAGTACTTC	-	TRBV7-6	-	TRBJ2-5
CASSLVAGYEQYF	TGTGCCAGCAGCTTAGTTGCGGGCTACGAGCAGTACTTC	-	TRBV7-9	-	TRBJ2-7
CASSLEDRTDTQYF	TGCGCCAGCAGCTTGGAGGACAGGACAGATACGCAGTATTTT	-	TRBV5-1	TRBD1	TRBJ2-3
CASSPVSGNSYEQYF	TGTGCCAGCTCGCCCGTGTCCGGGAACTCCTACGAGCAGTACTTC	-	TRBV18	-	TRBJ2-7
CASRDSGGTDTQYF	TGTGCCAGCAGGGACAGCGGGGGCACAGATACGCAGTATTTT	-	TRBV6-1	-	TRBJ2-3
CASRKGGGVYNEQFF	TGTGCCAGCAGAAAGGGCGGGGGGGTCTACAATGAGCAGTTCTTC	-	TRBV27	TRBD2	TRBJ2-1
CSVPPTGNYGYTF	TGCAGCGTTCCCCCGACAGGGAACTATGGCTACACCTTC	-	TRBV29-1	TRBD1	TRBJ1-2
CASSVGTLADTQYF	TGTGCCAGCAGCGTAGGGACACTCGCAGATACGCAGTATTTT	-	TRBV9	-	TRBJ2-3
CASSLTQGAETQYF	TGTGCCAGCTCACTCACACAGGGGGCCGAGACCCAGTACTTC	-	TRBV18	TRBD1	TRBJ2-5
CAWSAGVGNNEQFF	TGTGCCTGGAGTGCTGGAGTCGGAAACAATGAGCAGTTCTTC	-	TRBV30	-	TRBJ2-1
CASSSGGQETQYF	TGTGCCAGCAGTTCGGGGGGACAAGAGACCCAGTACTTC	-	TRBV28	TRBD2	TRBJ2-5
CASSPRGNEKLFF	TGTGCCAGCAGCCCCCGCGGTAATGAAAAACTGTTTTTT	-	TRBV2	-	TRBJ1-4
CASSYRSPETF	TGTGCCAGCAGCTACAGATCACCAGAAACTTTC	-	TRBV11-2	-	TRBJ2-6
CAWSKGQVLGLDEKLFF	TGTGCCTGGAGTAAGGGGCAGGTCTTAGGTTTAGATGAAAAACTGTTTTTT	-	TRBV30	-	TRBJ1-4
CASSRRGLAGGQETQYF	TGTGCCAGCAGCCGGAGGGGACTAGCGGGGGGTCAAGAGACCCAGTACTTC	-	TRBV28	TRBD2	TRBJ2-5
CASSDSLAGVETQYF	TGCGCCAGCAGTGACTCGCTAGCGGGAGTGGAGACCCAGTACTTC	-	TRBV10-1	TRBD2	TRBJ2-5
CASSLGIGDRGEYGYTF	TGTGCCAGCAGCTTAGGCATCGGGGACAGGGGAGAATATGGCTACACCTTC	-	TRBV13	TRBD1	TRBJ1-2
CASSGRTGKLSYEQYF	TGTGCCAGCAGTGGAAGGACAGGGAAACTCTCCTACGAGCAGTACTTC	-	TRBV6-1	TRBD1	TRBJ2-7
CASKSSSYEQYF	TGTGCCAGCAAGTCCAGCTCCTACGAGCAGTACTTC	few	TRBV6-1	-	TRBJ2-7
CAWSAGVIQGYTF	TGTGCCTGGAGTGCGGGGGTGATTCAGGGCTACACCTTC	-	TRBV30	-	TRBJ1-2
CASSYQTDYNEQFF	TGTGCCAGCAGTTATCAAACAGACTACAATGAGCAGTTCTTC	once	TRBV2	-	TRBJ2-1
CASSYGDRLNTEAFF	TGTGCCAGCAGTTACGGCGACAGGCTCAACACTGAAGCTTTCTTT	-	TRBV6-6	-	TRBJ1-1
CASRDPGTANTEAFF	TGTGCCAGCAGGGATCCCGGGACAGCGAACACTGAAGCTTTCTTT	-	TRBV6-6	TRBD1	TRBJ1-1
CASSLSRGLSYGYTF	TGCGCCAGCAGCTTATCCAGGGGGCTGAGCTATGGCTACACCTTC	-	TRBV5-1	TRBD1	TRBJ1-2
CASSTGQGGWTQYF	TGTGCCAGCAGTACGGGACAGGGGGGTTGGACCCAGTACTTC	few	TRBV6-5	TRBD1	TRBJ2-5
CASSRRTGANYGYTF	TGTGCCAGCAGCCGCAGGACAGGAGCTAACTATGGCTACACCTTC	-	TRBV16	TRBD1	TRBJ1-2
CSVEDEGATVTGELFF	TGCAGCGTTGAAGATGAAGGGGCCACGGTCACCGGGGAGCTGTTTTTT	-	TRBV29-1	-	TRBJ2-2
CASSNPPGDQPQHF	TGTGCCAGCAGCAATCCGCCGGGGGATCAGCCCCAGCATTTT	-	TRBV2	-	TRBJ1-5
CASTRAGATYEQYF	TGTGCCAGCACCCGGGCAGGGGCGACCTACGAGCAGTACTTC	-	TRBV27	-	TRBJ2-7
CASSYHRDVQPQHF	TGTGCCAGCAGTTATCACAGGGACGTTCAGCCCCAGCATTTT	-	TRBV6-5	-	TRBJ1-5
CASSSRLTGTTNYGYTF	TGTGCCAGCAGCTCCCGACTTACCGGCACTACTAACTATGGCTACACCTTC	once	TRBV5-6	-	TRBJ1-2
CASSYDRTSTGELFF	TGTGCCAGCAGTTATGACAGGACCTCCACCGGGGAGCTGTTTTTT	-	TRBV6-5	-	TRBJ2-2